This T cell receptor (beta chain) was sequenced in a study of T cell responses to AZD1222 COVID-19 vaccine. The length of the CDR3 is 14 residues. V was pared by 2 bases and J by 6 bases, with 13 bases between. Germline CDR1 LGHDT, CDR2 YNNKEL (reference sequence). Assay used: immunoSEQ multiplex PCR; TCRdb lists only in-frame clones, some missing. The table has about 150,000 clones, 94% seen once. The clonotype comes from an adult in good health. Sequenced material: peripheral blood, taken on day 0 of AZD1222 vaccination. The J gene is TRBJ1-1, the V gene TRBV3-1 (or the pseudogene TRBV3-2); D is unresolved. CDR3 nucleotide sequence: TGTGCCAGCAGCCAAAGCCTGGCGAGCGCTGAAGCTTTCTTT. This gives the protein CASSQSLASAEAFF.